Below, one T cell receptor (beta chain) is given with its context. In the PCR, 60 Vbeta and 13 Jbeta primers were used. The table came from immunoSEQ multiplex PCR; TCRdb's copy has only in-frame clones and leaves some out. Of around 120,000 clones in the sample, around 70% are singletons; the top ten hold 11%. The data were obtained in a study of cytomegalovirus exposure and HLA in healthy donors. This CDR3 is 15 amino acids long. Per germline, CDR1 SGDLS and CDR2 YYNGEE. The V gene lost 3 bases and the J gene lost 0 bases, with 13 bases spanning the gap. This TCR was sampled from a man aged 35 to 55 in good health and CMV-seropositive. The V call is TRBV9, the J call TRBJ2-7; TRBD1 might be the D (6 bases). The material sequenced was PBMCs. For the CDR3, the DNA is TGTGCCAGCAGCGCCACAGGGAAGAGCTCCTACGAGCAGTACTTC. Translating it yields CASSATGKSSYEQYF.